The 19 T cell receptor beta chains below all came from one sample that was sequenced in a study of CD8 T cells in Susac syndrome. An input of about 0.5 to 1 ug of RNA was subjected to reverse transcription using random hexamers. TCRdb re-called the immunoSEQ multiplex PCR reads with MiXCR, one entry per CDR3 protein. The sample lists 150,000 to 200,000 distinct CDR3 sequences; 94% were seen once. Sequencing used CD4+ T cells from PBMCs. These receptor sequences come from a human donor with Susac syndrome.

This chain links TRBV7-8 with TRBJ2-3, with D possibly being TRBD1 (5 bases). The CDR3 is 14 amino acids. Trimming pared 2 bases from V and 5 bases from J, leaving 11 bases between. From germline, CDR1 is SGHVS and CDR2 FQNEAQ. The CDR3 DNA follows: TGTGCCAGCAGCTTAAGGTGGGGCGAAGATACGCAGTATTTT. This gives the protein CASSLRWGEDTQYF.

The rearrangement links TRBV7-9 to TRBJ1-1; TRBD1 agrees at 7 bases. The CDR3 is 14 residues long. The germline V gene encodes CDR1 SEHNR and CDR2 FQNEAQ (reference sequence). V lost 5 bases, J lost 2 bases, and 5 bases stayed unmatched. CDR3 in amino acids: CASSQWTGNTEAFF. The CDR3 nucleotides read TGTGCCAGCAGCCAGTGGACAGGAAACACTGAAGCTTTCTTT.

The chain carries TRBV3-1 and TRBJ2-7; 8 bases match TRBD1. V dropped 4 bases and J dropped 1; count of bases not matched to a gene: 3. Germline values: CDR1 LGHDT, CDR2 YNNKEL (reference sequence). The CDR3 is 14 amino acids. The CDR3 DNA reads TGTGCCAGCAGCCTCAACAGGGGGTCCTACGAGCAGTACTTC. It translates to CASSLNRGSYEQYF.

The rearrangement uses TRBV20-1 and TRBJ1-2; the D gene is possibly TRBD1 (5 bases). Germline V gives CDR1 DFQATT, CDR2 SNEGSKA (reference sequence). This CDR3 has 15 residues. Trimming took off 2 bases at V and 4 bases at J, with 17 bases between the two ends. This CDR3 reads CSARPFGRGGYGYTF. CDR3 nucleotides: TGCAGTGCTAGACCTTTCGGTAGGGGAGGCTATGGCTACACCTTC.

The CDR3 region has the DNA TGTGCCAGCAGCTTAGCAGGGGCGGGAGGAAACACCATATATTTT. Amino acids: CASSLAGAGGNTIYF. The rearrangement links TRBV7-6 to TRBJ1-3; D perhaps matches TRBD1 (5 bases). CDR3 length: 15 amino acids. CDR1 SGHVS and CDR2 FNYEAQ come from the germline V gene. Trimming took 0 bases from V and 4 from J, leaving 10 bases between them.

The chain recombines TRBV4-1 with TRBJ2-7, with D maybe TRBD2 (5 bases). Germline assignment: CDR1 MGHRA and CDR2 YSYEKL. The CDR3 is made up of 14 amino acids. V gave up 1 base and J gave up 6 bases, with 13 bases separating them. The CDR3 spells CASSQGMTGSEQYF. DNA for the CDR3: TGCGCCAGCAGCCAAGGGATGACTGGGAGCGAGCAGTACTTC.

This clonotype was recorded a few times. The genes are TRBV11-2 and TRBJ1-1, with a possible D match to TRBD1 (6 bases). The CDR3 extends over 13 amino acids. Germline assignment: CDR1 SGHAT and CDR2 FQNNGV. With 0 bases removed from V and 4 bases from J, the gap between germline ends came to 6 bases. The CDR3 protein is CASSLEQGTEAFF. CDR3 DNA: TGTGCCAGCAGCTTAGAACAGGGCACTGAAGCTTTCTTT.

The CDR3 here is CASSGQKTYEQYF. DNA for the CDR3: TGTGCCAGCAGCGGTCAGAAGACCTACGAGCAGTACTTC. The chain recombines TRBV5-4 with TRBJ2-7; D gene ambiguous. The V gene lost 4 bases and the J gene lost 2 bases, with 10 bases spanning the gap. The germline CDR1 and CDR2 sequences are SGHNT and YYREEE (reference sequence). There are 13 residues in the CDR3.

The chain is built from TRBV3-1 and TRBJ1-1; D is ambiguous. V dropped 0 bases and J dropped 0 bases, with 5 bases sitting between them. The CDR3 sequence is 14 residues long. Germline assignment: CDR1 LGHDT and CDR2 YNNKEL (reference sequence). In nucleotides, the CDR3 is TGTGCCAGCAGCCAAGAACGGGTGAACACTGAAGCTTTCTTT. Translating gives CASSQERVNTEAFF.

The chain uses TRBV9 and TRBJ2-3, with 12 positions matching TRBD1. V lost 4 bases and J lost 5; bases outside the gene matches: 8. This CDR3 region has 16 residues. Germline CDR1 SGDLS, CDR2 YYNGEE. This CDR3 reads CASSPRGTGGKDTQYF. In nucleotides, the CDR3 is TGTGCCAGCAGCCCTAGAGGGACAGGGGGCAAAGATACGCAGTATTTT.

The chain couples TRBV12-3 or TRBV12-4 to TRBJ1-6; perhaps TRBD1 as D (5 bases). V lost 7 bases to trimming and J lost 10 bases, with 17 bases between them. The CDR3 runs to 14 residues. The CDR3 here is CASTLGGEGSPLHF. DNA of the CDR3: TGTGCCAGCACCCTTGGAGGGGAAGGCTCACCCCTCCACTTT.

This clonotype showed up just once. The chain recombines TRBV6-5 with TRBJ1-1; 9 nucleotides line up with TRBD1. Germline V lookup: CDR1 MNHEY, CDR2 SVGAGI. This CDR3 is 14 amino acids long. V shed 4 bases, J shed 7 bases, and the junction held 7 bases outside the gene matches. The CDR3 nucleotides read TGTGCCAGCAGTTGGGACAGGGCCTCAAGTGAAGCTTTCTTT. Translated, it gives CASSWDRASSEAFF.

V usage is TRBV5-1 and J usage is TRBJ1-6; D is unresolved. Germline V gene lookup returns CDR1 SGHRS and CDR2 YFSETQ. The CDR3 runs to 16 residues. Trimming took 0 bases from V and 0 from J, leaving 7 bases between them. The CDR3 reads CASSLVGSSYNSPLHF. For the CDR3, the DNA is TGCGCCAGCAGCTTGGTTGGGAGCTCCTATAATTCACCCCTCCACTTT.

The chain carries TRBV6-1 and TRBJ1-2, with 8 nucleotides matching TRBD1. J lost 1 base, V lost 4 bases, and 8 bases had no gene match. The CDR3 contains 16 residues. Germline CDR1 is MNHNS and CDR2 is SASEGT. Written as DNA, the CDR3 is TGTGCCAGCAGTGTCGGACAGGGCGAACTTAACTATGGCTACACCTTC. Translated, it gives CASSVGQGELNYGYTF.

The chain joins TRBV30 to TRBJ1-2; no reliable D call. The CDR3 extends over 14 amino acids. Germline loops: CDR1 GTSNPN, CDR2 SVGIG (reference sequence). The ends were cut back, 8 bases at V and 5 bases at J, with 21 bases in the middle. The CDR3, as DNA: TGTGCCCTGGAGGAGGAAGTAGGGAGGTATGGCTACACCTTC. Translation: CALEEEVGRYGYTF.

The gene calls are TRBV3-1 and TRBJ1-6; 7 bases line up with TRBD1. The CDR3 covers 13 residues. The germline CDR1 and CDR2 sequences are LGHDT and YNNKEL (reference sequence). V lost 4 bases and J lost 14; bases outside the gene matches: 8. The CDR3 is CASSLDRVSTLHF. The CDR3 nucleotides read TGTGCCAGCAGCCTCGACAGGGTTTCCACCCTCCACTTT.

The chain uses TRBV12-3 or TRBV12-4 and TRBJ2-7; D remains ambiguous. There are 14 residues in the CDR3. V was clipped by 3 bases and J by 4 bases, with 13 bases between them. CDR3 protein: CASSLTRLAYEQYF. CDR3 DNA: TGTGCCAGCAGTTTGACCAGGCTCGCGTACGAGCAGTACTTC.

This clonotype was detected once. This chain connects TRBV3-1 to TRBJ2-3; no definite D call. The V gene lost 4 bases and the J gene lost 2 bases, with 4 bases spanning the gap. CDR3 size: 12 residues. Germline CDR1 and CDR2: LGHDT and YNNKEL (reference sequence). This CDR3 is CASSRYTDTQYF. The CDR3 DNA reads TGTGCCAGCAGCCGATACACAGATACGCAGTATTTT.

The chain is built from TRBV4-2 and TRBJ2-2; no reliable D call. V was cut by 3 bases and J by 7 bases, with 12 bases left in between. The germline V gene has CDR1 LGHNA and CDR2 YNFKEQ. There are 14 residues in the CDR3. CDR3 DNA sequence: TGTGCCAGCAGCCAGGATGAGAGCATCGGGGAGCTGTTTTTT. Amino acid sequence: CASSQDESIGELFF.